The 27 T cell receptor beta chains reported below all come from one sample, sequenced in a study of blood T cell repertoires in COVID-19. Clones were read by immunoSEQ multiplex PCR, and TCRdb kept only the in-frame ones, dropping some. This table has 250,000 to 350,000 clones, 83% appearing once. Sequencing was performed on peripheral blood. The receptors shown here come from a woman aged 50 to 60 with acute or convalescent COVID-19.

This clone was recorded many times. The chain links TRBV10-2 to TRBJ1-5, with a tentative D call TRBD1 (5 bases). CDR1 is WSHSY and CDR2 is SAAADI in the germline V gene. The CDR3 consists of 14 residues. V was pared by 10 bases and J by 3 bases, with 16 bases between. Written as DNA, the CDR3 is TGCGCCACCCGACCTAGGGGCACCAATCAGCCCCAGCATTTT. Protein: CATRPRGTNQPQHF.

V is TRBV6-2 or TRBV6-3 and J is TRBJ1-6; D might be TRBD1 (6 bases). V was shortened by 2 bases and J by 7 bases, with 12 bases between the two germline ends. CDR1 and CDR2 (germline): MNHEY, SVGEGT. This CDR3 is 15 amino acids long. This CDR3 is CASSYSPDSNSPLHF. CDR3 nucleotide sequence: TGTGCCAGCAGTTACAGCCCGGACAGCAATTCACCCCTCCACTTT.

The V gene is TRBV7-8, the J gene TRBJ2-5, with 7 bases fitting TRBD2. Germline loops: CDR1 SGHVS, CDR2 FQNEAQ. The CDR3 loop spans 14 amino acids. Trimming at V came to 5 bases and at J to 5 bases, leaving 8 bases not matched to a gene. CDR3 in amino acids: CASSPGGERETQYF. CDR3 nucleotide sequence: TGTGCCAGCAGCCCTGGGGGGGAGCGGGAGACCCAGTACTTC.

This clone appeared a single time. The chain has TRBV5-6 and TRBJ2-7; D might be TRBD2 (5 bases). CDR3 size: 15 residues. V dropped 3 bases and J dropped 4 bases, with 17 bases sitting between them. In germline, CDR1 is SGHDT, CDR2 YYEEEE. CDR3 DNA sequence: TGTGCCAGCAGCTGGCGGGTACAAATCCCTTACGAGCAGTACTTC. This sequence encodes CASSWRVQIPYEQYF.

This clone has more than one count but fewer than ten. V usage is TRBV12-5 and J usage is TRBJ2-1; D gene unclear. CDR1 is LGHNT, CDR2 FRNRAP, per germline. Trimming shortened V by 7 bases and J by 0 bases, and 10 bases separated the two germline ends. This CDR3 is 14 amino acids long. CDR3 nucleotides: TGTGCTAGTGCTCTCTGGAGCTCCTACAATGAGCAGTTCTTC. Protein product: CASALWSSYNEQFF.

The V and J genes are TRBV29-1 and TRBJ2-1, with TRBD2 identical over 11 bases. The CDR3 length is 14 residues. Germline V gives CDR1 SQVTM, CDR2 ANQGSEA. The CDR3: CTTEGLAGGYEQFF. The CDR3 DNA follows: TGCACCACCGAGGGGCTAGCGGGAGGCTATGAGCAGTTCTTC.

The rearrangement links TRBV12-3 or TRBV12-4 to TRBJ2-1; TRBD2 matches at 7 bases. This CDR3 has 13 residues. V lost 6 bases, J lost 7 bases, and 6 bases stayed unmatched. CDR3 nucleotide sequence: TGTGCCAGCAGGGCGGGAGCGGGAAATGAGCAGTTCTTC. Encoded protein: CASRAGAGNEQFF.

This chain uses TRBV3-1 (or the pseudogene TRBV3-2) with TRBJ2-1; TRBD2 is a possible D gene (5 bases). The germline V gene has CDR1 LGHDT and CDR2 YNNKEL (reference sequence). V lost 2 bases and J 0 bases, leaving 8 bases between the germline ends. The CDR3 contains 15 residues. The CDR3 DNA sequence: TGTGCCAGCAGCCAAAACGGGAACTCCTACAATGAGCAGTTCTTC. This gives the protein CASSQNGNSYNEQFF.

This clone was recorded a few times. This chain uses TRBV19 with TRBJ1-1, with no clear D. Germline CDR1 is LNHDA and CDR2 is SQIVND (reference sequence). The CDR3 consists of 14 residues. Trimming removed 0 bases from V and 3 bases from J, with 8 bases in between. Written as DNA, the CDR3 is TGTGCCAGTAGTATAGACACCTACTACACTGAAGCTTTCTTT. This codes for CASSIDTYYTEAFF.

V and J are TRBV6-2 or TRBV6-3 and TRBJ2-2; D unresolved. Trimming removed 2 bases from V and 1 base from J, with 8 bases in between. The CDR3 has 15 residues. CDR1 and CDR2 (germline): MNHEY, SVGEGT. DNA of the CDR3: TGTGCCAGCAGTTACGGGCAGAGGAACACCGGGGAGCTGTTTTTT. This encodes CASSYGQRNTGELFF.

The V call is TRBV9, the J call TRBJ2-1, with D tentatively TRBD1 (6 bases). V was cut by 0 bases and J by 8 bases, with 12 bases left in between. The CDR3 totals 14 residues. CDR1 SGDLS and CDR2 YYNGEE come from the germline V gene. The CDR3 sequence: CASSVEGGTDEQFF. As DNA, the CDR3 is TGTGCCAGCAGCGTAGAAGGGGGTACGGATGAGCAGTTCTTC.

This chain connects TRBV7-2 to TRBJ1-1; D is unresolved. The CDR3 consists of 14 residues. Germline V CDR1 and CDR2: SGHTA, FQGNSA. V was clipped by 4 bases and J by 4 bases, with 13 bases between them. The CDR3 nucleotides read TGTGCCAGCAGCTCTAGTGGGTTTCGCACTGAAGCTTTCTTT. Translation: CASSSSGFRTEAFF.

The chain recombines TRBV5-6 with TRBJ1-2, with TRBD1 identical over 7 bases. The CDR3 contains 13 residues. Per germline, CDR1 SGHDT and CDR2 YYEEEE. J gave up 4 bases and V 4 bases, and 4 bases lay outside the gene matches. The CDR3 coding sequence is TGTGCCAGCAGCCCGACAGGGATCTATGGCTACACCTTC. The encoded protein is CASSPTGIYGYTF.

The genes are TRBV5-1 and TRBJ1-1; D unresolved. Trimming pared 1 base from V and 7 bases from J, leaving 8 bases between. The CDR3 extends over 12 amino acids. Germline V lookup: CDR1 SGHRS, CDR2 YFSETQ. The CDR3 protein is CASSLPLGEAFF. The CDR3 DNA follows: TGCGCCAGCAGCTTGCCTCTCGGTGAAGCTTTCTTT.

J is TRBJ1-3 and V is TRBV11-2; TRBD1 matches at 9 bases. Trimming removed 5 bases from V and 8 bases from J; junction bases left unmatched: 7. This CDR3 region has 14 residues. Germline loops: CDR1 SGHAT, CDR2 FQNNGV. CDR3 sequence: CASSQQDRGDTIYF. The DNA for the CDR3 is TGTGCCAGCAGCCAACAGGACAGGGGCGACACCATATATTTT.

The V and J genes are TRBV21-1 and TRBJ2-1; the table assigns TRBD1, which was not confirmed against the DNA. TRBV21-1 has pseudogene status. The CDR3 is 17 residues long. The DNA for the CDR3 is TGTGCCAGCAGCCCACGAGAGTCAGGGGATTTCTACAATGAGCAGTTCTTC. Its protein is CASSPRESGDFYNEQFF.

The V call is TRBV19, the J call TRBJ2-1; D gene unclear. Germline CDR1 and CDR2: LNHDA and SQIVND (reference sequence). CDR3 length: 13 amino acids. V was clipped by 6 bases and J by 6 bases, with 12 bases between them. In nucleotides, the CDR3 is TGTGCCAGTAGCTCCCTGTTAGTCAATGAGCAGTTCTTC. This gives the protein CASSSLLVNEQFF.

The chain has TRBV10-1 and TRBJ2-1, with TRBD2 matching 7 bases. This CDR3 contains 17 residues. The V gene's germline CDR1 is WNHNN and CDR2 SYGVQD (reference sequence). V shed 2 bases, J shed 0 bases, and the junction held 7 bases outside the gene matches. The CDR3 sequence is CASSEVSGGSSYNEQFF. CDR3 nucleotide sequence: TGCGCCAGCAGTGAGGTATCGGGGGGAAGCTCCTACAATGAGCAGTTCTTC.

The chain combines TRBV30 with TRBJ2-4; 7 bases fit TRBD1. The germline gives CDR1 GTSNPN, CDR2 SVGIG (reference sequence). The CDR3 totals 16 residues. V gave up 3 bases and J gave up 0 bases; unmatched junction bases: 8. CDR3 loop: CAWSSRGQLAKNIQYF. CDR3 coding DNA: TGTGCCTGGAGCTCACGGGGACAGCTAGCCAAAAACATTCAGTACTTC.

The chain has TRBV5-8 and TRBJ1-3; TRBD1 agrees at 8 bases. Germline CDR1 and CDR2: SGHTS and YDEGEE. The CDR3 consists of 16 residues. Losses at the gene ends were 2 bases for V and 0 bases for J; bases not matched to a gene: 4. This CDR3 reads CASSFRTGPSGNTIYF. For the CDR3, the DNA is TGTGCCAGCAGCTTTAGGACAGGGCCCTCTGGAAACACCATATATTTT.

The V call is TRBV11-2, the J call TRBJ2-3; TRBD2 matches at 11 bases. The V gene's germline CDR1 is SGHAT and CDR2 FQNNGV. CDR3 size: 17 residues. V shed 4 bases and J 1 base; nucleotides not matched to a gene: 7. This CDR3 reads CASSSRTSGWGTDTQYF. CDR3 nucleotide sequence: TGTGCCAGCAGCTCGCGGACTAGCGGGTGGGGCACAGATACGCAGTATTTT. The whole variable domain, filled in from reference TRBV11-2 and TRBJ2-3, reads EAGVAQSPRYKIIEKRQSVAFWCNPISGHATLYWYQQILGQGPKLLIQFQNNGVVDDSQLPKDRFSAERLKGVDSTLKIQPAKLEDSAVYLCASSSRTSGWGTDTQYFGPGTRLTVL.

The chain uses TRBV4-2 and TRBJ1-2; 12 positions agree with TRBD1. The length of the CDR3 is 16 residues. The germline gives CDR1 LGHNA, CDR2 YNFKEQ. Trimming cost V 1 base and J 4 bases; bases outside gene matches: 4. CDR3 nucleotides: TGTGCCAGCAGCCAAGCCGGGACAGGGGGCGTCTATGGCTACACCTTC. Translating gives CASSQAGTGGVYGYTF.

V gene TRBV12-3 or TRBV12-4 combines with J gene TRBJ2-3, with TRBD2 matching 7 bases. The CDR3 runs 13 residues. The trim removed 7 bases at V and 0 bases at J, leaving 1 base unmatched. CDR3 sequence: CASKGGSTDTQYF. DNA for the CDR3: TGTGCCAGCAAGGGAGGGAGCACAGATACGCAGTATTTT.

The chain links TRBV3-1 (or the pseudogene TRBV3-2) to TRBJ2-5; possibly TRBD2 for D (5 bases). Germline values: CDR1 LGHDT, CDR2 YNNKEL (reference sequence). The CDR3 has 16 residues. V dropped 0 bases and J dropped 5 bases, with 16 bases sitting between them. The CDR3 nucleotides are TGTGCCAGCAGCCAAGATCTCAACGGGGTGGGGGAGACCCAGTACTTC. Translated, it gives CASSQDLNGVGETQYF.

In DNA form, the CDR3 reads TGTGCCAGCAGCTCTCGAGGACAGGGATACGAGCAGTACTTC. Its protein is CASSSRGQGYEQYF. The V call is TRBV7-2, the J call TRBJ2-7; 8 nucleotides agree with TRBD1. Germline V gene data show CDR1 as SGHTA and CDR2 as FQGNSA. Trimming took 4 bases from V and 4 from J; bases not matched to a gene: 6. The CDR3 is 14 amino acids.

The chain is built from TRBV11-2 and TRBJ2-3; 7 bases are shared with TRBD2. CDR3 size: 15 residues. Germline V gene sequence: CDR1 SGHAT, CDR2 FQNNGV. The junction had 2 bases not matched to a gene; V was cut back by 2 bases and J by 0 bases. The CDR3: CASSLTAGSTDTQYF. In DNA form, the CDR3 reads TGTGCCAGCAGCTTAACAGCGGGGAGCACAGATACGCAGTATTTT.

The genes are TRBV30 and TRBJ2-3; 8 bases are a match to TRBD1. J gave up 3 bases and V 0 bases, and 5 bases lay outside the gene matches. CDR1 is GTSNPN and CDR2 is SVGIG in the germline V gene (reference sequence). The CDR3 length is 15 residues. DNA of the CDR3: TGTGCCTGGAGTGTACAAGGACAGGGAACAGATACGCAGTATTTT. Its protein is CAWSVQGQGTDTQYF. The full variable domain, in which reference TRBV30 and TRBJ2-3 provide the parts outside the CDR3, is SQTIHQWPATLVQPVGSPLSLECTVEGTSNPNLYWYRQAAGRGLQLLFYSVGIGQISSEVPQNLSASRPQDRQFILSSKKLLLSDSGFYLCAWSVQGQGTDTQYFGPGTRLTVL.